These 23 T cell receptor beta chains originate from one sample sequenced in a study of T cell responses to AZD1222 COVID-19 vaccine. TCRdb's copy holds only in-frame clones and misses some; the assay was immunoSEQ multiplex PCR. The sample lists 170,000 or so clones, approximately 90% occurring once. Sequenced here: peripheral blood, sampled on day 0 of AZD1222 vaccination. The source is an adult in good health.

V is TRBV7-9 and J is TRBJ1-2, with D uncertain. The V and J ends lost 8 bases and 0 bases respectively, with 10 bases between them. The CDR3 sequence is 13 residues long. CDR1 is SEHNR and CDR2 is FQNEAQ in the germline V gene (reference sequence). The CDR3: CASGPGSNYGYTF. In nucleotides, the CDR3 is TGTGCCAGCGGTCCGGGATCTAACTATGGCTACACCTTC. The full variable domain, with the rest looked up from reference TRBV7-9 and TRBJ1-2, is DTGVSQNPRHKITKRGQNVTFRCDPISEHNRLYWYRQTLGQGPEFLTYFQNEAQLEKSRLLSDRFSAERPKGSFSTLEIQRTEQGDSAMYLCASGPGSNYGYTFGSGTRLTVV.

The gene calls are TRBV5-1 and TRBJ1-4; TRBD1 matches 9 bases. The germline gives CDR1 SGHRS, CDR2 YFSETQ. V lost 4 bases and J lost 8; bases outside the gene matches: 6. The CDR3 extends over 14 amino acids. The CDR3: CASSTGTGWEKLFF. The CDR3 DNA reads TGCGCCAGCAGCACCGGGACAGGGTGGGAAAAACTGTTTTTT.

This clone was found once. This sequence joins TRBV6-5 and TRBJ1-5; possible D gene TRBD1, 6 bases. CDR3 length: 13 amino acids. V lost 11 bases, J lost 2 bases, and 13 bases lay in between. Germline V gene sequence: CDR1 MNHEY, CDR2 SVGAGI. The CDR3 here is CAHGGIGNQPQHF. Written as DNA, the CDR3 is TGTGCCCACGGGGGCATAGGCAATCAGCCCCAGCATTTT.

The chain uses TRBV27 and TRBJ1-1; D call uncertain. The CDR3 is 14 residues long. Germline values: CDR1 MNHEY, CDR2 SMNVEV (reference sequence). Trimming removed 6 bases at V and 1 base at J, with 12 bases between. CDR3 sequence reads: CASSIGGWNTEAFF. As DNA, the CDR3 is TGTGCCAGCAGCATCGGCGGGTGGAACACTGAAGCTTTCTTT.

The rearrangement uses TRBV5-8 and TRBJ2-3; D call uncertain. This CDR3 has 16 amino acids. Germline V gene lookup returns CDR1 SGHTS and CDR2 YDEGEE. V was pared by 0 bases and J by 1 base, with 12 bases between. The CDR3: CASSLERHTGTDTQYF. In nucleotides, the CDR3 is TGTGCCAGCAGCTTGGAACGGCACACGGGCACAGATACGCAGTATTTT. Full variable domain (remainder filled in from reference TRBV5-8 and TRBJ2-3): EAGVTQSPTHLIKTRGQQATLRCSPISGHTSVYWYQQALGLGLQFLLWYDEGEERNRGNFPPRFSGRQFPNYSSELNVNALELEDSALYLCASSLERHTGTDTQYFGPGTRLTVL.

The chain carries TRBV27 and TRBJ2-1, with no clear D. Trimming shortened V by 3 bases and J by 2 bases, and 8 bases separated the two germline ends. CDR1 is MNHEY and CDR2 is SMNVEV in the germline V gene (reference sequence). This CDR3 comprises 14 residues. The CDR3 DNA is TGTGCCAGCAGTTTGAATGTGCCCTACAATGAGCAGTTCTTC. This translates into CASSLNVPYNEQFF.

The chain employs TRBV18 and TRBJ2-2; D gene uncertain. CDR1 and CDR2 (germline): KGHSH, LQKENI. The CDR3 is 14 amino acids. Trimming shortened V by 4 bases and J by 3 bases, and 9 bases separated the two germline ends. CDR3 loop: CASSLLQHTGELFF. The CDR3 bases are TGTGCCAGCTCACTACTACAACACACCGGGGAGCTGTTTTTT. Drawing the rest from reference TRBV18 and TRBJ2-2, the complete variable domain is NAGVMQNPRHLVRRRGQEARLRCSPMKGHSHVYWYRQLPEEGLKFMVYLQKENIIDESGMPKERFSAEFPKEGPSILRIQQVVRGDSAAYFCASSLLQHTGELFFGEGSRLTVL.

CDR3 region: CASSPYRGQPQHF. CDR3 coding DNA: TGTGCCAGCAGCCCCTACAGGGGACAGCCCCAGCATTTT. The chain recombines TRBV5-8 with TRBJ1-5; 7 bases are a match to TRBD1. J gave up 7 bases and V 4 bases, and 5 bases lay outside the gene matches. Per germline, CDR1 SGHTS and CDR2 YDEGEE. This CDR3 comprises 13 residues.

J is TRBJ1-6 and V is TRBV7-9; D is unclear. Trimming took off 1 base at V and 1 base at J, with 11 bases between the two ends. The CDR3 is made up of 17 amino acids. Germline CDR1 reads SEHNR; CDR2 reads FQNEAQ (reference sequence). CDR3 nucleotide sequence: TGTGCCAGCAGCTTAGTCTGGGGAGCGTCCTATAATTCACCCCTCCACTTT. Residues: CASSLVWGASYNSPLHF.

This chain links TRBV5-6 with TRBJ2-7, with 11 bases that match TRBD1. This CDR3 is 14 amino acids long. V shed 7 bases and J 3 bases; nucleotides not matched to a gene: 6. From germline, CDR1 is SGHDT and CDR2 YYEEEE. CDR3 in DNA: TGTGCCAGCGGCCTGGGACAGGGGGGCTACGAGCAGTACTTC. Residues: CASGLGQGGYEQYF.

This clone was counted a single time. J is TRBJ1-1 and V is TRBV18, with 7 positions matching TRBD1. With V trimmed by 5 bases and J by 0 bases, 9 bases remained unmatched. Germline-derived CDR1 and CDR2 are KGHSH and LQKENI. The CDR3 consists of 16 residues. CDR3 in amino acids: CASSTRQGNMNTEAFF. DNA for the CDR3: TGTGCCAGCTCAACTCGACAGGGAAACATGAACACTGAAGCTTTCTTT. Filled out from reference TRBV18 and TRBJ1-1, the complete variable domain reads NAGVMQNPRHLVRRRGQEARLRCSPMKGHSHVYWYRQLPEEGLKFMVYLQKENIIDESGMPKERFSAEFPKEGPSILRIQQVVRGDSAAYFCASSTRQGNMNTEAFFGQGTRLTVV.

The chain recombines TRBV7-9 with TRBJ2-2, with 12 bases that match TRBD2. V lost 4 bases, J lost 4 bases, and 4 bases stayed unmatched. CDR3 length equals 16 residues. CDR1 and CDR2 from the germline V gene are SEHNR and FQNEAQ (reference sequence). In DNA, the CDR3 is TGTGCCAGCAGCTCTAGCGGGGGGGCAGGCACCGGGGAGCTGTTTTTT. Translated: CASSSSGGAGTGELFF.

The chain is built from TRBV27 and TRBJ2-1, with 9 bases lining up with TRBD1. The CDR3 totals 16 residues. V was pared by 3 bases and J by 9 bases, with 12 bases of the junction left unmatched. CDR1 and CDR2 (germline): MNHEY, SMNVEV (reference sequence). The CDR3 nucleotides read TGTGCCAGCAGTTTTGGGGCGGGACAGGGTGGCGCTGAGCAGTTCTTC. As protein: CASSFGAGQGGAEQFF.

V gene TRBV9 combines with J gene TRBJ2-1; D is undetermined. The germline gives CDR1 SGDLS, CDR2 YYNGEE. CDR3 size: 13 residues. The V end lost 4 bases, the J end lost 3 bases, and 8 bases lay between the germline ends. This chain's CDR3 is CASSKANYNEQFF. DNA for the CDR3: TGTGCCAGCAGCAAAGCTAACTACAATGAGCAGTTCTTC.

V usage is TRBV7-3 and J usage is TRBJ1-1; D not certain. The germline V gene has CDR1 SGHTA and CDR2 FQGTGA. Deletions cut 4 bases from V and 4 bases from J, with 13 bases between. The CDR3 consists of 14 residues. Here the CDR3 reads CASSSDSRSTEAFF. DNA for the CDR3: TGTGCCAGCAGCTCGGATAGTAGGAGCACTGAAGCTTTCTTT.

CDR3 amino acids: CASSQDSTRRSEKLFF. The CDR3 nucleotides are TGTGCCAGCAGCCAAGATTCGACCCGCCGATCTGAAAAACTGTTTTTT. The rearrangement uses TRBV3-1 (or the pseudogene TRBV3-2) and TRBJ1-4; no firm D call. Germline V gene lookup returns CDR1 LGHDT and CDR2 YNNKEL (reference sequence). The CDR3 has 16 residues. V was shortened by 0 bases and J by 7 bases, with 15 bases between the two germline ends.

The CDR3 loop is CASSPPLQNYGYTF. CDR3 DNA sequence: TGTGCCAGCTCACCACCGCTCCAGAACTATGGCTACACCTTC. The J gene is TRBJ1-2, the V gene TRBV18; D gene uncertain. V gave up 0 bases and J gave up 2 bases, with 7 bases separating them. This CDR3 is built from 14 residues. From germline, CDR1 is KGHSH and CDR2 LQKENI.

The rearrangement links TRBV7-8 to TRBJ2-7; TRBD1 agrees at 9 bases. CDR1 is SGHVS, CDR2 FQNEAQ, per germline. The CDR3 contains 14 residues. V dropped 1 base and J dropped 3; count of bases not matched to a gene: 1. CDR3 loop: CASSLGDRVYEQYF. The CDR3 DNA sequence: TGTGCCAGCAGCTTAGGGGACAGGGTCTACGAGCAGTACTTC.

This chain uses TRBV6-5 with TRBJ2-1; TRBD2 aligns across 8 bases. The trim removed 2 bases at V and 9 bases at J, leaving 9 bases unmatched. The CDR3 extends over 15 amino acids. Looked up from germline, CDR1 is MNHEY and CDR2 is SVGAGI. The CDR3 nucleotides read TGTGCCAGCAGTTACCGGGGTAGCGGGGCGACTGAGCAGTTCTTC. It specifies CASSYRGSGATEQFF.

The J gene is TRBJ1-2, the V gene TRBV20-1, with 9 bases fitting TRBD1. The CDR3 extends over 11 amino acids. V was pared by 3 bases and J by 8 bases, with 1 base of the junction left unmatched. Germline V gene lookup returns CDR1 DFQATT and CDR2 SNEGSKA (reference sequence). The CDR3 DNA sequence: TGCAGTGCTAGGGGACAGGGCGGCTACACCTTC. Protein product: CSARGQGGYTF.

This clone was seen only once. This chain's CDR3 is CASAPPGLATGEQYF. The DNA for the CDR3 is TGTGCCAGCGCACCACCGGGACTAGCGACAGGCGAGCAGTACTTC. V is TRBV7-9 and J is TRBJ2-7; 10 positions agree with TRBD2. V dropped 8 bases and J dropped 6; count of bases not matched to a gene: 13. The CDR3 covers 15 residues. CDR1 is SEHNR and CDR2 is FQNEAQ in the germline V gene (reference sequence).

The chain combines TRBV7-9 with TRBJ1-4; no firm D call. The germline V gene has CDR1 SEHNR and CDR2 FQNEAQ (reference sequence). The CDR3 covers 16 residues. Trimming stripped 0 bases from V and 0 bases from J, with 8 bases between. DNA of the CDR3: TGTGCCAGCAGCTTAGCTGGTCGGGCAACTAATGAAAAACTGTTTTTT. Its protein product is CASSLAGRATNEKLFF.

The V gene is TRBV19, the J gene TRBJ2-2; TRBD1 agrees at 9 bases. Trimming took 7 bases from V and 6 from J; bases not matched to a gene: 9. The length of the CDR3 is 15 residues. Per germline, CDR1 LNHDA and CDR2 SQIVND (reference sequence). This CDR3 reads CASTSGTGYSGELFF. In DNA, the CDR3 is TGTGCCAGTACCTCCGGGACAGGGTATTCCGGGGAGCTGTTTTTT.